This TCR beta chain was obtained from a study of identical twins. Study results and caveats: Insertions ran lower in abundant cord blood beta clonotypes, though not in memory repertoires.

Worth noting for this clonotype: Its specificity is unknown.

From germline, CDR1 is SQVTM and CDR2 ANQGSEA. This CDR3 is 12 amino acids long. V trimming: 7 bases; J trimming: 1 base; junction bases outside the gene matches: 3. Via MiXCR, TCRdb re-called the 5' RACE reads, giving one row per CDR3 protein. The table includes 400,000 to 650,000 distinct CDR3 sequences, less than 25% detected once. In addition, the sample was reused for a study of T cells expressing NK-cell markers. As that report states: Dominant NKG2C+ clonotypes made up about 1.0-7.0% of CD8+ T cells in six donors.

Sequenced sample: CD4+ T cells sorted from blood. The origin of this receptor is a young woman in good health. The gene calls are TRBV29-1 and TRBJ2-5; 7 bases fit TRBD1. The CDR3 coding sequence is TGCAGCGCCGGGACAGCCCAAGAGACCCAGTACTTC. Translating gives CSAGTAQETQYF.